The 10 T cell receptor beta chains in this list originate from one sample, sequenced in a study of shared clonotypes between healthy human individuals. This table comes from immunoSEQ multiplex PCR, and its TCRdb copy is limited to in-frame clones, with some not included. The sample lists 2,100,000 or so clones, approximately 96% seen once, with around 0.13% in the top ten. Sequencing used naive CD4+ T cells sorted from blood. As for subset: CD45RA+ positively selected. These TCRs come from a young man in good health.

The rearrangement uses TRBV29-1 and TRBJ2-3; D possibly corresponds to TRBD2 (5 bases). Between the trimmed V and J ends, which lost 3 bases and 2 bases, there was a span of 9 bases. The CDR3 length is 13 residues. The germline V gene has CDR1 SQVTM and CDR2 ANQGSEA. CDR3 in DNA: TGCAGCGTTGATGAGGGTGCCACAGATACGCAGTATTTT. Translation gives CSVDEGATDTQYF.

This chain connects TRBV11-2 to TRBJ1-2; D unclear. CDR3 length equals 11 residues. V was shortened by 5 bases and J by 12 bases, with 13 bases between the two germline ends. Germline-derived CDR1 and CDR2 are SGHAT and FQNNGV. CDR3 residues: CASSLALDHTF. The CDR3 bases are TGTGCCAGCAGCCTAGCCTTGGACCACACCTTC.

V is TRBV4-1 and J is TRBJ2-1; a weak D match, TRBD2 (5 bases). The germline V gene encodes CDR1 MGHRA and CDR2 YSYEKL. Trimming took 4 bases from V and 1 from J, leaving 11 bases between them. The CDR3 runs to 15 residues. CDR3 sequence (DNA): TGCGCCAGCAGCCCCCATCGGGGATCCTACAATGAGCAGTTCTTC. Encoded protein: CASSPHRGSYNEQFF.

This clone was counted a single time. The chain employs TRBV19 and TRBJ2-7, with D possibly TRBD1 on 5 matching bases. V gave up 4 bases and J gave up 3 bases, with 13 bases separating them. Germline loops: CDR1 LNHDA, CDR2 SQIVND (reference sequence). The CDR3 runs to 14 residues. Written as DNA, the CDR3 is TGTGCCAGTAGTAGCAACCTCAGGGTCTACGAGCAGTACTTC. This encodes CASSSNLRVYEQYF. Based on the CDR3 plus reference TRBV19 and TRBJ2-7, the full variable domain is DGGITQSPKYLFRKEGQNVTLSCEQNLNHDAMYWYRQDPGQGLRLIYYSQIVNDFQKGDIAEGYSVSREKKESFPLTVTSAQKNPTAFYLCASSSNLRVYEQYFGPGTRLTVT.

The chain carries TRBV19 and TRBJ1-2; TRBD1 aligns across 7 bases. The CDR3 is made up of 13 amino acids. CDR1 and CDR2 (germline): LNHDA, SQIVND (reference sequence). V was pared by 9 bases and J by 4 bases, with 8 bases of the junction left unmatched. CDR3: CASSGGNTYGYTF. The CDR3 DNA sequence: TGTGCCAGCTCAGGGGGTAATACCTATGGCTACACCTTC.

This sequence joins TRBV25-1 and TRBJ1-1; no clear D. Trimming removed 7 bases at V and 2 bases at J, with 8 bases between. The CDR3 is 12 residues long. Germline CDR1 and CDR2: MGHDK and SYGVNS. The CDR3 here is CASTNTNTEAFF. For the CDR3, the DNA is TGTGCCAGCACCAACACAAACACTGAAGCTTTCTTT.

J is TRBJ1-1 and V is TRBV10-3, with D possibly matching TRBD1 (5 bases). Deletions cut 4 bases from V and 1 base from J, with 13 bases between. CDR3 length: 15 residues. Per germline, CDR1 ENHRY and CDR2 SYGVKD. Here the CDR3 DNA reads TGTGCCATCAGTGCTACAGGAACTCAGAACACTGAAGCTTTCTTT. Translated, it gives CAISATGTQNTEAFF.

The chain links TRBV7-9 to TRBJ1-2, with D hard to call. The CDR3 is 13 residues long. The germline V gene has CDR1 SEHNR and CDR2 FQNEAQ (reference sequence). The V end lost 4 bases, the J end lost 0 bases, and 6 bases lay between the germline ends. The CDR3 bases are TGTGCCAGCAGCTGGGGAACTAACTATGGCTACACCTTC. This encodes CASSWGTNYGYTF.

This rearrangement joins TRBV19 to TRBJ2-5, with D hard to call. This CDR3 comprises 15 residues. The V gene lost 1 base and the J gene lost 4 bases, with 13 bases spanning the gap. The germline CDR1 and CDR2 sequences are LNHDA and SQIVND (reference sequence). CDR3 sequence: CASSIGPSTPETQYF. CDR3 DNA: TGTGCCAGTAGTATAGGGCCCTCAACCCCAGAGACCCAGTACTTC.

The chain combines TRBV14 with TRBJ1-2, with D tentatively TRBD1 (5 bases). The CDR3 extends over 15 amino acids. Germline CDR1 reads SGHDN; CDR2 reads FVKESK. Trimming left V 0 bases short and J 8 bases short, with 16 bases between. The CDR3 loop is CASSQEGLGLRGYTF. CDR3 coding DNA: TGTGCCAGCAGCCAAGAGGGCCTGGGACTTAGGGGCTACACCTTC.